Below, 10 T cell receptor beta chains from the same sample are listed, as sequenced in a study of blood T cells in healthy people across ages. Combining a sample-barcoded 5' primer with a J-beta primer mix, a second PCR ran for roughly 7 to 12 cycles. TCRdb fed the 5' RACE reads into MiXCR, producing one record per CDR3 protein. The data contain roughly 1.6 million distinct CDR3 sequences, around 35% of them singletons. Material: blood. The receptor set was obtained from a woman in her 30s in good health.

Ten or more counts support this clonotype. The chain employs TRBV29-1 and TRBJ2-5; D ambiguous. The length of the CDR3 is 13 residues. CDR1 and CDR2 (germline): SQVTM, ANQGSEA. V was shortened by 4 bases and J by 5 bases, with 14 bases between the two germline ends. CDR3 DNA: TGCAGCGTTGGAGGCAGCATGAGGGAGACCCAGTACTTC. Translation gives CSVGGSMRETQYF.

This clonotype was detected only a few times. The rearrangement links TRBV2 to TRBJ1-5; the match to TRBD1 covers 9 bases. This CDR3 has 14 residues. CDR1 is SNHLY and CDR2 is FYNNEI in the germline V gene. J was trimmed by 7 bases and V by 4 bases; bases with no gene match: 5. Here the CDR3 reads CASSGTGGRQPQHF. The CDR3 nucleotides read TGTGCCAGCAGTGGTACAGGGGGCAGGCAGCCCCAGCATTTT.

The V call is TRBV6-5, the J call TRBJ2-1; D unclear. Between the trimmed V and J ends, which lost 9 bases and 5 bases, there was a span of 17 bases. The length of the CDR3 is 14 residues. From germline, CDR1 is MNHEY and CDR2 SVGAGI. The CDR3 DNA is TGTGCCAGTATGACCGGGCGACACAACAATGAGCAGTTCTTC. Translating it yields CASMTGRHNNEQFF.

V is TRBV29-1 and J is TRBJ1-2; the match to TRBD1 covers 7 bases. Germline V gives CDR1 SQVTM, CDR2 ANQGSEA. Trimming cost V 4 bases and J 2 bases; bases outside gene matches: 10. CDR3 size: 15 residues. The CDR3 loop is CSVVGGMTGNYGYTF. The CDR3 DNA reads as TGCAGCGTTGTTGGTGGGATGACAGGGAACTATGGCTACACCTTC.

For this clonotype: This may arise from a read error, as a much more abundant clone is one base away. This rearrangement joins TRBV28 to TRBJ1-1, with TRBD1 matching over 8 bases. The germline CDR1 and CDR2 sequences are MDHEN and SYDVKM. The length of the CDR3 is 15 residues. This chain's CDR3 is CANSFSQGARGEAFF. Written as DNA, the CDR3 is TGTGCCAACAGTTTTTCGCAGGGGGCAAGGGGAGAAGCTTTCTTT.

For this clonotype: At one end the junction does not follow the germline gene, possibly because of a read error. The V gene is TRBV18, the J gene TRBJ2-5, with D unresolved. The CDR3 spans 12 residues. Germline CDR1 and CDR2: KGHSH and LQKENI. CDR3 loop: CTSSPDGETQYF. As DNA, the CDR3 is TGTACCAGCTCACCCGACGGAGAGACCCAGTACTTC.

DNA for the CDR3: TGTGCCAGCAGTGAGTGGCAGGGGCGGCGGACCCAGTACTTC. It is translated as CASSEWQGRRTQYF. V is TRBV6-1 and J is TRBJ2-5; D possibly corresponds to TRBD1 (6 bases). This CDR3 spans 14 amino acids. The ends were cut back, 3 bases at V and 7 bases at J, with 15 bases in the middle. CDR1 MNHNS and CDR2 SASEGT come from the germline V gene.

The chain uses TRBV12-3 or TRBV12-4 and TRBJ1-4, with TRBD1 matching over 8 bases. This CDR3 region has 15 residues. The V and J ends lost 5 bases and 4 bases, in that order; junction bases with no gene match: 6. In DNA, the CDR3 is TGTGCCAGCAGTCCTTTGACAGGGGTTAATGAAAAACTGTTTTTT. Its translation: CASSPLTGVNEKLFF.

This clonotype has at least ten counts. The V call is TRBV20-1, the J call TRBJ2-1, with D possibly called TRBD1 or TRBD2 (5 bases each). V shed 3 bases and J shed 5 bases, with 14 bases lying between them. From germline, CDR1 is DFQATT and CDR2 SNEGSKA (reference sequence). The CDR3 is made up of 14 amino acids. CDR3 coding DNA: TGCAGTGCTAGTTCGGTGAGGGGAAACAATGAGCAGTTCTTC. Translating it yields CSASSVRGNNEQFF.

This clonotype was counted a few times. The V call is TRBV4-2, the J call TRBJ1-1; D might be TRBD1 (5 bases). This CDR3 region has 16 residues. Looked up from germline, CDR1 is LGHNA and CDR2 is YNFKEQ. Trimming shortened V by 1 base and J by 4 bases, and 16 bases separated the two germline ends. The CDR3 reads CASSQATGGSGTEAFF. In nucleotides, the CDR3 is TGTGCCAGCAGCCAAGCCACCGGGGGGTCCGGCACTGAAGCTTTCTTT.